Below, 32 T cell receptor beta chains from the same sample are listed, as sequenced in a study of cytomegalovirus exposure and HLA in healthy donors. 13 Jbeta primers and 60 Vbeta primers were used for the PCR. Profiling relied on immunoSEQ multiplex PCR, and the TCRdb table lists in-frame clones only, not all of them. The sample comprises 130,000 to 150,000 clones, about three quarters of which are singletons, and less than 3.5% rests with the top ten. The sequenced material came from PBMCs. Source of these receptors: a man in his forties in good health and CMV-seropositive.

This rearrangement joins TRBV9 to TRBJ2-7; maybe TRBD2 (5 bases). V lost 5 bases, J lost 2 bases, and 14 bases lay in between. Looked up from germline, CDR1 is SGDLS and CDR2 is YYNGEE. This CDR3 is 14 amino acids long. The CDR3 region is CASSMREETYEQYF. CDR3 DNA sequence: TGTGCCAGCAGTATGAGGGAAGAGACCTACGAGCAGTACTTC.

The CDR3: CASRPGLASYEQYF. CDR3 in DNA: TGTGCCAGCAGGCCGGGACTAGCGTCCTACGAGCAGTACTTC. The chain combines TRBV6-5 with TRBJ2-7, with 10 bases fitting TRBD2. V lost 6 bases and J lost 1; bases outside the gene matches: 3. CDR3 length: 14 amino acids. Germline V lookup: CDR1 MNHEY, CDR2 SVGAGI.

The chain is built from TRBV14 and TRBJ1-2; weak D call: TRBD1 (6 bases). Germline loops: CDR1 SGHDN, CDR2 FVKESK. V dropped 4 bases and J dropped 3 bases, with 18 bases sitting between them. The CDR3 has 16 residues. In DNA form, the CDR3 reads TGTGCCAGCAGCCCGGTCGGGACACTGAGCCACTATGGCTACACCTTC. Protein product: CASSPVGTLSHYGYTF.

This clone was observed a few times. The chain recombines TRBV25-1 with TRBJ2-2; D not resolved. The CDR3 runs to 14 residues. CDR1 and CDR2 from the germline V gene are MGHDK and SYGVNS. Trimming took 2 bases from V and 0 from J, leaving 4 bases between them. CDR3 DNA sequence: TGTGCCAGCAGTGAACTCGCGAACACCGGGGAGCTGTTTTTT. This gives the protein CASSELANTGELFF.

V gene TRBV6-1 combines with J gene TRBJ1-1, with D uncertain. Germline lookup yields CDR1 MNHNS and CDR2 SASEGT. The CDR3 extends over 13 amino acids. V shed 5 bases and J shed 4 bases, with 11 bases lying between them. CDR3 sequence reads: CASSSGWSTEAFF. CDR3 bases: TGTGCCAGCAGTAGCGGGTGGAGCACTGAAGCTTTCTTT.

The J gene is TRBJ1-2, the V gene TRBV7-6; TRBD1 matches 7 bases. The V and J ends lost 5 bases and 2 bases, in that order; junction bases with no gene match: 11. Germline V lookup: CDR1 SGHVS, CDR2 FNYEAQ. CDR3 length: 16 amino acids. Here the CDR3 DNA reads TGTGCCAGCAGCCCCTCAGAGGACAGGCCCAACTATGGCTACACCTTC. The encoded protein is CASSPSEDRPNYGYTF.

The V and J genes are TRBV7-9 and TRBJ2-5; TRBD1 agrees at 7 bases. The CDR3 is made up of 13 amino acids. With V trimmed by 5 bases and J by 5 bases, 5 bases remained unmatched. Germline assignment: CDR1 SEHNR and CDR2 FQNEAQ (reference sequence). The CDR3 coding sequence is TGTGCCAGCAGCCGACAGGGAGTGGAGACCCAGTACTTC. Its protein is CASSRQGVETQYF.

This clone was seen more than once but under ten times. V usage is TRBV21-1 and J usage is TRBJ1-5; the DNA was not used to check the table's D call, TRBD1. TRBV21-1 is a pseudogene locus. The CDR3 runs to 13 residues. The CDR3 DNA is TGTGCCAGCAGCAAGACAGGGTCTCAGCCCCAGCATTTT. Residues: CASSKTGSQPQHF.

The V and J genes are TRBV5-6 and TRBJ1-1, with 8 bases fitting TRBD1. The ends lost 3 bases at V and 1 base at J; junction bases unmatched: 11. Germline V CDR1 and CDR2: SGHDT, YYEEEE. The CDR3 loop spans 17 amino acids. The CDR3 is CASSSSWTGWANTEAFF. DNA for the CDR3: TGTGCCAGCAGCTCCTCTTGGACAGGGTGGGCGAACACTGAAGCTTTCTTT.

The chain is built from TRBV28 and TRBJ1-2, with TRBD1 identical over 7 bases. The CDR3 runs to 14 residues. Germline CDR1 and CDR2: MDHEN and SYDVKM. V was clipped by 8 bases and J by 1 base; unmatched bases: 7. The CDR3, as DNA: TGTGCCAGCTCGAGACAGGGTAGTAACTATGGCTACACCTTC. The encoded protein is CASSRQGSNYGYTF.

This sequence joins TRBV7-6 and TRBJ1-1; 7 bases are shared with TRBD1. This CDR3 is built from 13 residues. Germline V gene lookup returns CDR1 SGHVS and CDR2 FNYEAQ. V trimming: 5 bases; J trimming: 7 bases; junction bases outside the gene matches: 7. This chain's CDR3 is CASSRETGYEAFF. For the CDR3, the DNA is TGTGCCAGCAGCCGCGAGACAGGGTATGAAGCTTTCTTT.

The V gene is TRBV19, the J gene TRBJ2-6; D unresolved. The CDR3 consists of 13 residues. The germline gives CDR1 LNHDA, CDR2 SQIVND (reference sequence). Trimming pared 11 bases from V and 4 bases from J, leaving 12 bases between. The CDR3 DNA follows: TGTGCCGCTGGCCCGTGGGGGGCCAACGTCCTGACTTTC. Its protein product is CAAGPWGANVLTF.

This clone has only one observation. The rearrangement links TRBV28 to TRBJ1-2; TRBD1 aligns across 7 bases. The trim removed 6 bases at V and 6 bases at J, leaving 7 bases unmatched. Germline CDR1 is MDHEN and CDR2 is SYDVKM. The CDR3 spans 13 residues. CDR3 amino acids: CASRTDRVDGYTF. The DNA for the CDR3 is TGTGCCAGCAGGACCGACAGGGTCGATGGCTACACCTTC.

V is TRBV6-5 and J is TRBJ1-2, with 7 bases lining up with TRBD1. The CDR3 extends over 13 amino acids. Unmatched junction bases numbered 10, after V lost 7 bases and J lost 8 bases. In germline, CDR1 is MNHEY, CDR2 SVGAGI. CDR3 in DNA: TGTGCCAGCAATGGGGGGACAGTACGAGGCTACACCTTC. Translation gives CASNGGTVRGYTF.

For this clone: Other DNA sequences from this sample encode an identical CDR3 as well. The rearrangement uses TRBV5-1 and TRBJ1-5, with 9 positions matching TRBD1. The CDR3 consists of 15 residues. CDR1 SGHRS and CDR2 YFSETQ come from the germline V gene. The trim removed 4 bases at V and 6 bases at J, leaving 8 bases unmatched. CDR3 loop: CASSQGQGDGQPQHF. The DNA for the CDR3 is TGCGCCAGCAGCCAGGGACAGGGCGACGGTCAGCCCCAGCATTTT. The full variable domain, in which reference TRBV5-1 and TRBJ1-5 provide the parts outside the CDR3, is KAGVTQTPRYLIKTRGQQVTLSCSPISGHRSVSWYQQTPGQGLQFLFEYFSETQRNKGNFPGRFSGRQFSNSRSEMNVSTLELGDSALYLCASSQGQGDGQPQHFGDGTRLSIL.

This rearrangement joins TRBV5-1 to TRBJ2-5, with TRBD2 as a possible D gene (6 bases). Germline CDR1 is SGHRS and CDR2 is YFSETQ. V lost 2 bases to trimming and J lost 2 bases, with 10 bases between them. There are 14 residues in the CDR3. CDR3 amino acids: CASSFRERQETQYF. DNA of the CDR3: TGCGCCAGCAGCTTTCGGGAGCGGCAAGAGACCCAGTACTTC.

This rearrangement joins TRBV4-2 to TRBJ1-5; 7 positions match TRBD1. The germline gives CDR1 LGHNA, CDR2 YNFKEQ. CDR3 length: 16 amino acids. V trimming: 1 base; J trimming: 5 bases; junction bases outside the gene matches: 8. The CDR3: CASSQGIQGVYQPQHF. As DNA, the CDR3 is TGTGCCAGCAGCCAAGGCATCCAGGGGGTTTATCAGCCCCAGCATTTT.

The chain uses TRBV28 and TRBJ1-4, with 7 bases aligning to TRBD1. CDR1 and CDR2 (germline): MDHEN, SYDVKM. The ends lost 4 bases at V and 4 bases at J; junction bases unmatched: 9. This CDR3 is 16 amino acids long. CDR3 sequence reads: CASSSTGTVGNEKLFF. The CDR3 coding sequence is TGTGCCAGCAGTTCAACCGGGACAGTTGGTAATGAAAAACTGTTTTTT.

This chain links TRBV27 with TRBJ2-7, with D perhaps matching TRBD1 (7 bases). The germline V gene encodes CDR1 MNHEY and CDR2 SMNVEV (reference sequence). This CDR3 has 17 residues. V lost 1 base and J 8 bases, leaving 24 bases between the germline ends. CDR3: CASSLYQGGNPGAQQYF. As DNA, the CDR3 is TGTGCCAGCAGTTTATATCAGGGGGGAAACCCCGGAGCTCAGCAGTACTTC.

V gene TRBV11-2 combines with J gene TRBJ2-1, with 8 bases that match TRBD1. The CDR3 has 11 residues. Germline loops: CDR1 SGHAT, CDR2 FQNNGV. The junction had 3 bases not matched to a gene; V was cut back by 2 bases and J by 15 bases. CDR3 sequence reads: CASSLWDRLFF. The CDR3 bases are TGTGCCAGCAGCTTATGGGACAGGTTGTTCTTC.

This rearrangement joins TRBV6-1 to TRBJ2-7, with 9 bases aligning to TRBD1. The CDR3 sequence is 16 residues long. Per the germline V gene, CDR1 is MNHNS and CDR2 is SASEGT. Trimming at V came to 1 base and at J to 4 bases, leaving 8 bases not matched to a gene. CDR3 DNA sequence: TGTGCCAGCAGTGAAGGGGCGACAGGGGGTCGTTACGAGCAGTACTTC. Protein product: CASSEGATGGRYEQYF.

This sequence joins TRBV27 and TRBJ2-1; TRBD1 matches at 9 bases. The junction had 3 bases not matched to a gene; V was cut back by 9 bases and J by 3 bases. Germline V CDR1 and CDR2: MNHEY, SMNVEV (reference sequence). The CDR3 totals 13 residues. The chain's CDR3 is CASSGQGYNEQFF. The CDR3 DNA is TGTGCCAGTTCGGGACAGGGCTACAATGAGCAGTTCTTC.

V is TRBV5-6 and J is TRBJ2-1; a weak D match, TRBD1 (6 bases). The germline V gene has CDR1 SGHDT and CDR2 YYEEEE. Between the trimmed V and J ends, which lost 2 bases and 8 bases, there was a span of 17 bases. The CDR3 totals 15 residues. CDR3 protein: CASSFLGGAEHEQFF. The CDR3 DNA reads as TGTGCCAGCAGCTTTCTTGGGGGCGCAGAGCATGAGCAGTTCTTC.

This clone was detected once. The gene calls are TRBV18 and TRBJ1-5; the match to TRBD1 covers 8 bases. V dropped 2 bases and J dropped 9; count of bases not matched to a gene: 9. Per the germline V gene, CDR1 is KGHSH and CDR2 is LQKENI. This CDR3 is built from 15 residues. The chain's CDR3 is CASSPGTGLLGPQHF. The CDR3, as DNA: TGTGCCAGCTCACCAGGGACAGGCCTTCTGGGGCCCCAGCATTTT.

This chain links TRBV15 with TRBJ2-7; D uncertain. CDR1 is LNHNV and CDR2 is YYDKDF in the germline V gene (reference sequence). The CDR3 loop spans 13 amino acids. Trimming removed 3 bases at V and 2 bases at J, with 8 bases between. CDR3 loop: CATSRIGPYEQYF. CDR3 nucleotide sequence: TGTGCCACCAGCAGGATTGGGCCCTACGAGCAGTACTTC. The whole variable domain, filled in from reference TRBV15 and TRBJ2-7, reads DAMVIQNPRYQVTQFGKPVTLSCSQTLNHNVMYWYQQKSSQAPKLLFHYYDKDFNNEADTPDNFQSRRPNTSFCFLDIRSPGLGDTAMYLCATSRIGPYEQYFGPGTRLTVT.

The chain carries TRBV6-1 and TRBJ2-3; tentatively, D is TRBD2 (7 bases). CDR1 is MNHNS, CDR2 SASEGT, per germline. The CDR3 runs 15 residues. Between the trimmed V and J ends, which lost 7 bases and 0 bases, there was a span of 14 bases. This CDR3 reads CASTPGGRSTDTQYF. In DNA form, the CDR3 reads TGTGCCAGCACCCCCGGGGGGCGGAGCACAGATACGCAGTATTTT.

The chain has TRBV7-2 and TRBJ2-3; 7 bases map to TRBD1. CDR3 length equals 15 residues. The germline V gene has CDR1 SGHTA and CDR2 FQGNSA. The V gene end was trimmed by 5 bases and the J gene end by 8 bases; junction bases not matched to a gene: 13. The CDR3 sequence: CASSLSSGQELTQYF. Here the CDR3 DNA reads TGTGCCAGCAGCCTTTCTTCAGGACAGGAGCTTACGCAGTATTTT.

V gene TRBV6-5 combines with J gene TRBJ1-2; tentative D call: TRBD1 (6 bases). The V gene's germline CDR1 is MNHEY and CDR2 SVGAGI. The CDR3 runs to 14 residues. V lost 6 bases and J 2 bases, leaving 13 bases between the germline ends. The CDR3: CASRQGSENYGYTF. The CDR3 region has the DNA TGTGCCAGCAGACAGGGCAGCGAGAACTATGGCTACACCTTC.

The chain couples TRBV27 to TRBJ2-5; D perhaps matches TRBD1 (6 bases). The end of the DNA fits TRBJ2-7 better, so the J call may be wrong. Germline values: CDR1 MNHEY, CDR2 SMNVEV (reference sequence). This CDR3 is 14 amino acids long. CDR3 region: CASRRADSFYEQYF. CDR3 bases: TGTGCCAGCAGAAGAGCGGACAGTTTTTACGAGCAGTACTTC.

The chain combines TRBV7-2 with TRBJ1-2; 7 bases match TRBD1. The CDR3 runs to 15 residues. CDR1 is SGHTA, CDR2 FQGNSA, per germline. J was trimmed by 6 bases and V by 3 bases; bases with no gene match: 10. The CDR3 sequence: CASSFGGQVRDGYTF. The CDR3 region has the DNA TGTGCCAGCAGCTTTGGTGGACAGGTCAGAGATGGCTACACCTTC.

The J gene is TRBJ2-5, the V gene TRBV27; D unresolved. The CDR3 length is 13 residues. V was cut by 5 bases and J by 4 bases, with 11 bases left in between. Looked up from germline, CDR1 is MNHEY and CDR2 is SMNVEV (reference sequence). CDR3 bases: TGTGCCAGCAGTCTCTCCCTCCGAGAGACCCAGTACTTC. It codes for CASSLSLRETQYF.

V and J are TRBV7-2 and TRBJ2-1; TRBD2 agrees at 7 bases. With V trimmed by 5 bases and J by 4 bases, 8 bases remained unmatched. The germline V gene has CDR1 SGHTA and CDR2 FQGNSA. The CDR3 sequence is 15 residues long. DNA for the CDR3: TGTGCCAGCAGCGTTTCTAGCGGAACTTACAATGAGCAGTTCTTC. This encodes CASSVSSGTYNEQFF.